This T cell receptor beta chain originates from a study of regulatory T cells in long-lasting Graves disease. General study points: Sharing of public clonotypes was greater in persistent patients (around 3,000) than in new patients (around 880). Persistent disease preferred TRBV28, TRBJ1-2 and TRBJ2-5.

Germline CDR1 and CDR2: LNHNV and YYDKDF (reference sequence). CDR3 length: 16 amino acids. The V gene lost 5 bases and the J gene lost 11 bases, with 26 bases spanning the gap. The time point denotes: newly diagnosed GD, antithyroid drugs for less than 3 months. RNA from PBMCs was the source of the TCR library. Many counts were recorded for this clonotype. Antigen: not known. Arm-PCR with iRepertoire HTBI primers amplified the CDR3 regions for these TCR beta libraries. Each CDR3 protein gets one entry after TCRdb re-called the multiplex PCR reads with MiXCR. Among under 250,000 distinct CDR3 sequences listed, approximately 18% were seen once. The same data also contributed to another study, on T cells in Graves' hyperthyroidism and ophthalmopathy. That study adds: The HTBI set primed first-round TCR CDR3 RT-PCR.

Sequences were derived from peripheral blood mononuclear cells (PBMCs), sampled at new diagnosis, from a patient treated with antithyroid drugs. The chain links TRBV15 to TRBJ2-3; a possible D gene is TRBD2 (7 bases). This sequence originates from a woman aged 25 to 39 with Graves disease. CDR3 loop: CATSLGIGGRASWQYF. CDR3 bases: TGTGCCACCAGCTTAGGAATAGGGGGGAGGGCGTCTTGGCAGTATTTT.